This T cell receptor (beta chain) originates from a study of CD8 T cells in ankylosing spondylitis. Study results and caveats: The study identified a TCR beta motif of under 10 highly homologous variants that appeared characteristic of ankylosing spondylitis blood. In ankylosing spondylitis patients, matched synovial fluid reportedly showed significant enrichment of disease-linked clones. With a CD8+ phenotype, disease-linked clones were relatively rare in peripheral blood.

This clonotype appeared many times. Its cognate antigen is unknown. Preparation of TCR beta libraries was done by quantitative 5'-RACE with molecular barcodes. TCRdb analysed the 5' RACE reads with MiXCR anew, one entry per CDR3 protein. This sample has fewer than 550,000 distinct CDR3 sequences, with roughly 5.2% found just once. The germline V gene has CDR1 SGHTA and CDR2 FQGNSA. The CDR3 extends over 14 amino acids. Trimming cost V 1 base and J 6 bases; bases outside gene matches: 4. The source is a male donor with ankylosing spondylitis. Sequencing input: blood, either unsorted or a sorted T cell fraction (not recorded which). The chain couples TRBV7-2 to TRBJ2-7, with 9 bases matching TRBD1. CDR3 coding DNA: TGTGCCAGCAGCTTAGGGACAGGGGCCGGCGAGCAGTACTTC. Translation gives CASSLGTGAGEQYF.